This is a list of T cell receptor beta chains from one sample in a study of blood T cell repertoires in COVID-19. Clones were read by immunoSEQ multiplex PCR, and TCRdb kept only the in-frame ones, dropping some. This table holds 64,000 or so clones, almost 80% found once. The sample taken for sequencing was peripheral blood. These receptors were collected from an older man with acute or convalescent COVID-19. Each CDR3 is given with its conserved first and last residue. The D gene is left open where the match is weak. Part of the rows lack a size; the others show once, few, many or a class for expanded clones.

v_gene: TRBV5-4
len: 15
j_gene: TRBJ1-2
abundance: .
d_gene: TRBD1
CDR3aa: CASSLQGRSSYGYTF
CDR3nt: TGTGCCAGCAGCTTACAGGGGAGAAGTAGCTATGGCTACACCTTC

v_gene: TRBV4-1
len: 13
j_gene: TRBJ2-2
abundance: .
d_gene: .
CDR3aa: CASSLLNTGELFF
CDR3nt: TGCGCCAGCAGCCTTCTGAACACCGGGGAGCTGTTTTTT

v_gene: TRBV7-2
len: 12
j_gene: TRBJ1-1
abundance: .
d_gene: .
CDR3aa: CASSKGQFGAFF
CDR3nt: TGTGCCAGCAGCAAAGGACAATTCGGAGCTTTCTTT

v_gene: TRBV7-9
len: 17
j_gene: TRBJ2-2
abundance: .
d_gene: .
CDR3aa: CASSLVQLAGMAGELFF
CDR3nt: TGTGCCAGCAGCTTAGTGCAATTGGCGGGAATGGCCGGGGAGCTGTTTTTT

v_gene: TRBV27
len: 16
j_gene: TRBJ2-1
abundance: .
d_gene: .
CDR3aa: CASSRETGSSYNEQFF
CDR3nt: TGTGCCAGCAGTCGCGAAACGGGGAGCTCCTACAATGAGCAGTTCTTC

v_gene: TRBV30
len: 13
j_gene: TRBJ2-7
abundance: once
d_gene: TRBD1
CDR3aa: CAWANRGYGEQYF
CDR3nt: TGTGCCTGGGCCAACAGGGGGTACGGCGAGCAGTACTTC

v_gene: TRBV27
len: 15
j_gene: TRBJ1-1
abundance: .
d_gene: TRBD1
CDR3aa: CATVGQGAGKGEAFF
CDR3nt: TGTGCCACCGTTGGACAGGGAGCCGGGAAGGGTGAAGCTTTCTTT

v_gene: TRBV18
len: 14
j_gene: TRBJ1-3
abundance: .
d_gene: .
CDR3aa: CASSPLGAQDTIYF
CDR3nt: TGTGCCAGCTCACCTTTAGGGGCACAAGACACCATATATTTT

v_gene: TRBV2
len: 15
j_gene: TRBJ2-7
abundance: few
d_gene: TRBD2
CDR3aa: CASREGLAASYEQYF
CDR3nt: TGTGCCAGCAGAGAAGGACTAGCTGCCTCCTACGAGCAGTACTTC

v_gene: TRBV7-3
len: 13
j_gene: TRBJ2-3
abundance: .
d_gene: .
CDR3aa: CASSLKRADTQYF
CDR3nt: TGTGCCAGCAGCTTAAAGCGTGCAGATACGCAGTATTTT

v_gene: TRBV7-8
len: 15
j_gene: TRBJ1-6
abundance: .
d_gene: .
CDR3aa: CASSLRGSGNSPLHF
CDR3nt: TGTGCCAGCAGCTTAAGGGGGTCCGGCAATTCACCCCTCCACTTT

v_gene: TRBV11-2
len: 16
j_gene: TRBJ2-3
abundance: .
d_gene: .
CDR3aa: CASSLAGRAVTDTQYF
CDR3nt: TGTGCCAGCAGCTTAGCCGGCAGGGCGGTGACAGATACGCAGTATTTT

v_gene: TRBV10-1
len: 13
j_gene: TRBJ2-7
abundance: many
d_gene: .
CDR3aa: CASSELYSNEQYF
CDR3nt: TGCGCCAGCAGTGAGTTATACTCCAACGAGCAGTACTTC

v_gene: TRBV5-4
len: 15
j_gene: TRBJ1-1
abundance: .
d_gene: .
CDR3aa: CASSLHGGMNTEAFF
CDR3nt: TGTGCCAGCAGCTTGCACGGCGGAATGAACACTGAAGCTTTCTTT

v_gene: TRBV6-2/TRBV6-3
len: 15
j_gene: TRBJ2-5
abundance: .
d_gene: .
CDR3aa: CASSLSLGVGETQYF
CDR3nt: TGTGCCAGCAGCCTTAGCTTGGGAGTAGGGGAGACCCAGTACTTC

v_gene: TRBV7-2
len: 13
j_gene: TRBJ1-2
abundance: .
d_gene: .
CDR3aa: CASSWAIRYGYTF
CDR3nt: TGTGCCAGCAGCTGGGCCATACGCTATGGCTACACCTTC

v_gene: TRBV3-1/TRBV3-2
len: 15
j_gene: TRBJ2-4
abundance: .
d_gene: TRBD1
CDR3aa: CASSQGTGGANIQYF
CDR3nt: TGTGCCAGCAGCCAAGGGACAGGGGGCGCAAACATTCAGTACTTC

v_gene: TRBV7-9
len: 17
j_gene: TRBJ2-1
abundance: .
d_gene: TRBD2
CDR3aa: CASSLGALGLAGVEQFF
CDR3nt: TGTGCCAGCAGCTTAGGGGCACTAGGACTAGCGGGAGTTGAGCAGTTCTTC

v_gene: TRBV5-1
len: 14
j_gene: TRBJ2-7
abundance: .
d_gene: TRBD1
CDR3aa: CASSGTGQGLEQYF
CDR3nt: TGCGCCAGCAGCGGAACGGGACAGGGTCTCGAGCAGTACTTC

v_gene: TRBV7-2
len: 14
j_gene: TRBJ1-1
abundance: .
d_gene: TRBD1
CDR3aa: CASSLRTGYTEAFF
CDR3nt: TGTGCCAGCAGCTTAAGGACAGGCTACACTGAAGCTTTCTTT

v_gene: TRBV6-5
len: 15
j_gene: TRBJ2-6
abundance: .
d_gene: .
CDR3aa: CASSYGGSGANVLTF
CDR3nt: TGTGCCAGCAGTTATGGAGGCTCTGGGGCCAACGTCCTGACTTTC

v_gene: TRBV6-5
len: 13
j_gene: TRBJ1-2
abundance: .
d_gene: .
CDR3aa: CASSFSINGGYTF
CDR3nt: TGTGCCAGCAGCTTCTCCATTAACGGGGGCTACACCTTC

v_gene: TRBV2
len: 14
j_gene: TRBJ1-1
abundance: .
d_gene: .
CDR3aa: CASSTLGGGTEAFF
CDR3nt: TGTGCCAGCAGTACACTCGGGGGAGGCACTGAAGCTTTCTTT

v_gene: TRBV11-2
len: 16
j_gene: TRBJ2-2
abundance: .
d_gene: .
CDR3aa: CASSLRQGGNTGELFF
CDR3nt: TGTGCCAGCAGCCTTAGGCAGGGTGGTAACACCGGGGAGCTGTTTTTT

v_gene: TRBV19
len: 15
j_gene: TRBJ1-2
abundance: few
d_gene: TRBD1
CDR3aa: CASSIGPGQPYGYTF
CDR3nt: TGTGCCAGTAGTATAGGCCCGGGACAGCCCTATGGCTACACCTTC

v_gene: TRBV19
len: 14
j_gene: TRBJ1-4
abundance: .
d_gene: .
CDR3aa: CASSLRGFNEKLFF
CDR3nt: TGTGCCAGTAGCTTAAGGGGATTTAATGAAAAACTGTTTTTT

v_gene: TRBV7-9
len: 15
j_gene: TRBJ2-2
abundance: .
d_gene: .
CDR3aa: CASSSTLGATGELFF
CDR3nt: .

v_gene: TRBV11-2
len: 17
j_gene: TRBJ2-4
abundance: .
d_gene: TRBD1
CDR3aa: CASSQGAGKLAKNIQYF
CDR3nt: TGTGCCAGCAGCCAGGGGGCAGGGAAGCTAGCCAAAAACATTCAGTACTTC

v_gene: TRBV6-6
len: 12
j_gene: TRBJ1-1
abundance: once
d_gene: .
CDR3aa: CASSYRGAEAFF
CDR3nt: TGTGCCAGCAGTTACCGGGGGGCCGAAGCTTTCTTT

v_gene: TRBV6-1
len: 14
j_gene: TRBJ2-7
abundance: .
d_gene: .
CDR3aa: CASSETGNSYEQYF
CDR3nt: TGTGCCAGCAGTGAAACAGGGAACTCCTACGAGCAGTACTTC

v_gene: TRBV7-2
len: 15
j_gene: TRBJ1-1
abundance: .
d_gene: TRBD1
CDR3aa: CASSPRTGRITEAFF
CDR3nt: TGTGCCAGCAGCCCACGGACAGGGAGGATCACTGAAGCTTTCTTT

v_gene: TRBV7-2
len: 16
j_gene: TRBJ1-1
abundance: few
d_gene: .
CDR3aa: CASSLLGHLAGGEAFF
CDR3nt: TGTGCCAGCAGCTTATTGGGACACTTGGCCGGCGGTGAAGCTTTCTTT

v_gene: TRBV15
len: 15
j_gene: TRBJ2-7
abundance: .
d_gene: .
CDR3aa: CATSRGDGGGYEQYF
CDR3nt: TGTGCCACCAGCAGAGGGGATGGAGGAGGCTACGAGCAGTACTTC

v_gene: TRBV5-4
len: 15
j_gene: TRBJ2-5
abundance: .
d_gene: TRBD1
CDR3aa: CASSLRAPGGETQYF
CDR3nt: TGTGCCAGCAGCTTGAGGGCCCCAGGGGGAGAGACCCAGTACTTC

v_gene: TRBV5-4
len: 15
j_gene: TRBJ2-3
abundance: .
d_gene: TRBD2
CDR3aa: CASSQSGSGLDTQYF
CDR3nt: TGTGCCAGCAGCCAGAGCGGGAGTGGTCTAGATACGCAGTATTTT

v_gene: TRBV18
len: 15
j_gene: TRBJ1-6
abundance: .
d_gene: TRBD1
CDR3aa: CASSPAGGMDSPLHF
CDR3nt: TGTGCCAGCTCACCAGCAGGGGGCATGGATTCACCCCTCCACTTT

v_gene: TRBV29-1
len: 12
j_gene: TRBJ2-2
abundance: .
d_gene: .
CDR3aa: CSGSRNAGELFF
CDR3nt: TGCAGCGGCTCTAGGAACGCCGGGGAGCTGTTTTTT

v_gene: TRBV5-4
len: 15
j_gene: TRBJ2-5
abundance: .
d_gene: TRBD2
CDR3aa: CASSLTSGAQETQYF
CDR3nt: TGTGCCAGCAGCTTAACTAGCGGCGCTCAAGAGACCCAGTACTTC

v_gene: TRBV10-3
len: 12
j_gene: TRBJ2-2
abundance: .
d_gene: .
CDR3aa: CAISEYIGELFF
CDR3nt: TGTGCCATCAGTGAGTACATCGGGGAGCTGTTTTTT

v_gene: TRBV29-1
len: 12
j_gene: TRBJ2-7
abundance: .
d_gene: .
CDR3aa: CSVETTVHEQYF
CDR3nt: TGCAGCGTCGAGACGACAGTCCACGAGCAGTACTTC

v_gene: TRBV3-1/TRBV3-2
len: 13
j_gene: TRBJ2-2
abundance: .
d_gene: .
CDR3aa: CASSQEGTGELFF
CDR3nt: TGTGCCAGCAGTCAGGAGGGAACCGGGGAGCTGTTTTTT

v_gene: TRBV30
len: 14
j_gene: TRBJ1-1
abundance: .
d_gene: .
CDR3aa: CAWSVMGSNTEAFF
CDR3nt: TGTGCCTGGAGTGTAATGGGGAGTAACACTGAAGCTTTCTTT

v_gene: TRBV27
len: 14
j_gene: TRBJ2-7
abundance: .
d_gene: TRBD1
CDR3aa: CASSFWDRPYEQYF
CDR3nt: TGTGCCAGCAGTTTTTGGGACAGACCCTACGAGCAGTACTTC

v_gene: TRBV11-1
len: 15
j_gene: TRBJ1-1
abundance: .
d_gene: TRBD1
CDR3aa: CASSPFQTGSSEAFF
CDR3nt: TGTGCCAGCAGCCCGTTCCAGACAGGGTCATCTGAAGCTTTCTTT

v_gene: TRBV19
len: 15
j_gene: TRBJ1-5
abundance: .
d_gene: .
CDR3aa: CASTITAAGNQPQHF
CDR3nt: TGTGCCAGTACCATCACGGCTGCAGGGAACCAGCCCCAGCATTTT

v_gene: TRBV30
len: 17
j_gene: TRBJ1-3
abundance: .
d_gene: .
CDR3aa: CAWSAKTGSYSGNTIYF
CDR3nt: TGTGCCTGGAGTGCGAAAACAGGTTCCTACTCTGGAAACACCATATATTTT

v_gene: TRBV27
len: 15
j_gene: TRBJ2-3
abundance: .
d_gene: .
CDR3aa: CASSRGGVRADTQYF
CDR3nt: TGTGCCAGCAGCCGAGGAGGAGTCCGGGCAGATACGCAGTATTTT